Each of the 5 T cell receptor beta chains below was sequenced from the same sample in a study of shared clonotypes between healthy human individuals. Repertoires were generated with immunoSEQ multiplex PCR, while TCRdb's copy carries only in-frame clones and drops some. Among 400,000 to 600,000 clones listed, roughly three quarters were seen once. Sample: PBMCs. The receptor set was obtained from a middle-aged woman in good health. Some clones in this sample may be carry-over from other donors' samples.

The V gene is TRBV11-3, the J gene TRBJ2-7; 8 bases are shared with TRBD1. Germline values: CDR1 SGHNT, CDR2 YENEEA. V trimming: 4 bases; J trimming: 0 bases; junction bases outside the gene matches: 5. CDR3 length: 15 residues. CDR3 residues: CASSSRTGLSYEQYF. The CDR3 DNA sequence: TGTGCCAGCAGCTCGCGGACAGGGCTCTCCTACGAGCAGTACTTC. Together with reference TRBV11-3 and TRBJ2-7, the CDR3 gives the full variable domain: EAGVVQSPRYKIIEKKQPVAFWCNPISGHNTLYWYLQNLGQGPELLIRYENEEAVDDSQLPKDRFSAERLKGVDSTLKIQPAELGDSAVYLCASSSRTGLSYEQYFGPGTRLTVT.

The V gene is TRBV9, the J gene TRBJ1-4; D is ambiguous. The CDR3 is 18 amino acids. The germline V gene has CDR1 SGDLS and CDR2 YYNGEE. The ends were cut back, 0 bases at V and 2 bases at J, with 17 bases in the middle. The CDR3 reads CASSVVAAGASTNEKLFF. DNA of the CDR3: TGTGCCAGCAGCGTAGTCGCGGCAGGCGCTAGTACTAATGAAAAACTGTTTTTT. Full variable domain (outside the CDR3, taken from reference TRBV9 and TRBJ1-4): DSGVTQTPKHLITATGQRVTLRCSPRSGDLSVYWYQQSLDQGLQFLIQYYNGEERAKGNILERFSAQQFPDLHSELNLSSLELGDSALYFCASSVVAAGASTNEKLFFGSGTQLSVL.

The count of this clone is one. V and J are TRBV29-1 and TRBJ2-2; D might be TRBD1 (6 bases). Germline V gives CDR1 SQVTM, CDR2 ANQGSEA. The CDR3 sequence is 13 residues long. The V end was cut by 4 bases, the J end by 4 bases, with 10 bases between. The DNA of the CDR3 is TGCAGCGTTGGGGTGACAGGCACCGGGGAGCTGTTTTTT. Its translation: CSVGVTGTGELFF.

V is TRBV6-6 and J is TRBJ2-7; D could derive from TRBD1 or TRBD2 (6 bases each). This CDR3 is built from 14 residues. From germline, CDR1 is MNHNY and CDR2 SVGAGI (reference sequence). V was trimmed by 6 bases and J by 2 bases, leaving 14 bases between them. CDR3 amino acids: CASRPGAATYEQYF. The CDR3 DNA reads as TGTGCCAGCAGGCCGGGGGCGGCAACCTACGAGCAGTACTTC.

V usage is TRBV23-1 and J usage is TRBJ2-7, with a tentative D call TRBD2 (6 bases). TRBV23-1 is noted as an ORF with a role that remains uncertain. V was clipped by 4 bases and J by 9 bases, with 13 bases between them. The CDR3 spans 12 residues. The CDR3 spells CASSPGPGGQYF. CDR3 coding DNA: TGCGCCAGCAGTCCCGGCCCCGGGGGGCAGTACTTC.